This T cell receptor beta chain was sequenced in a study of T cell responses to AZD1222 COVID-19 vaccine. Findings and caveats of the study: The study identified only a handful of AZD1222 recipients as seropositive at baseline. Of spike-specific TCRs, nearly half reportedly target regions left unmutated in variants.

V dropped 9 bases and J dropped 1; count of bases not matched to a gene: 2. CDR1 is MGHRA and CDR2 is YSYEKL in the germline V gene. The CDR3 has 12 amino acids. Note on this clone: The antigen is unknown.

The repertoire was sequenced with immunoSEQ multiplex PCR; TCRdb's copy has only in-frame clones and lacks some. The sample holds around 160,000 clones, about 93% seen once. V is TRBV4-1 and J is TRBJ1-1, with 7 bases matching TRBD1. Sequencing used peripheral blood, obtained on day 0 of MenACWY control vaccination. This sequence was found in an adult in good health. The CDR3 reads CASAGGNTEAFF. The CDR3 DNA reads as TGCGCCAGTGCAGGGGGGAACACTGAAGCTTTCTTT.